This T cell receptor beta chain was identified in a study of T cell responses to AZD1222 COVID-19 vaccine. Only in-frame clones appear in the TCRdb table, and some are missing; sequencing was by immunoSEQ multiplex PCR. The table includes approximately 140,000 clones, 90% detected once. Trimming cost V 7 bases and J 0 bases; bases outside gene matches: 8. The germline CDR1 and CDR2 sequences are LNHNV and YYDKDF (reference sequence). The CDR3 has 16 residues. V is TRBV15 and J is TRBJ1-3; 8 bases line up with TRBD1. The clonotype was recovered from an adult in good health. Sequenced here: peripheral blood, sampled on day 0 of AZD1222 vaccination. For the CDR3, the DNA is TGTGCCACCACCACCTTTGACAGGGGCTCTGGAAACACCATATATTTT. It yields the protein CATTTFDRGSGNTIYF.